Shown below are 25 T cell receptor beta chains from a single sample sequenced in a study of T cell changes during pregnancy in multiple sclerosis. The method was immunoSEQ multiplex PCR; TCRdb's version includes in-frame clones alone and lacks a portion of them. This repertoire shows 60,000 to 95,000 clones, about nine tenths found once; its top ten account for 0.43%. The source material was CD4+ T cells from peripheral blood mononuclear cells, sampled before pregnancy. These receptors came from a female donor with multiple sclerosis, enrolled in a pregnancy study.

CDR3 nucleotides: TGCAGCGTTGACGGGACAGGAGCCTACAATGAGCAGTTCTTC. Protein product: CSVDGTGAYNEQFF. J is TRBJ2-1 and V is TRBV29-1; 8 bases match TRBD1. Germline CDR1 is SQVTM and CDR2 is ANQGSEA. Losses at the gene ends were 3 bases for V and 2 bases for J; bases not matched to a gene: 3. The CDR3 sequence is 14 residues long.

This clone was seen a single time. The gene calls are TRBV7-6 and TRBJ2-5; TRBD1 matches 7 bases. V lost 5 bases to trimming and J lost 5 bases; unmatched junction nucleotides: 8. The CDR3 has 14 amino acids. Germline V gene lookup returns CDR1 SGHVS and CDR2 FNYEAQ. The CDR3 DNA reads as TGTGCCAGCAGCGACGCGTGGGACAGCGAGACCCAGTACTTC. Encoded protein: CASSDAWDSETQYF.

The chain has TRBV7-9 and TRBJ1-2, with 8 bases aligning to TRBD1. The CDR3 sequence is 13 residues long. Losses at the gene ends were 4 bases for V and 4 bases for J; bases not matched to a gene: 2. The germline V gene encodes CDR1 SEHNR and CDR2 FQNEAQ (reference sequence). Written as DNA, the CDR3 is TGTGCCAGCAGCTCGACAGGGGTCTATGGCTACACCTTC. Amino acids: CASSSTGVYGYTF.

The chain recombines TRBV11-2 with TRBJ2-5; D is uncertain. Germline V lookup: CDR1 SGHAT, CDR2 FQNNGV. V lost 4 bases to trimming and J lost 5 bases, with 5 bases between them. This CDR3 contains 11 residues. CDR3 region: CASSSSETQYF. CDR3 in DNA: TGTGCCAGCAGCTCCTCGGAGACCCAGTACTTC.

This chain uses TRBV5-6 with TRBJ2-1; 8 bases agree with TRBD2. Germline V gene data show CDR1 as SGHDT and CDR2 as YYEEEE. This CDR3 region has 13 residues. The junction had 5 bases not matched to a gene; V was cut back by 4 bases and J by 8 bases. CDR3 loop: CASSPGGADEQFF. The CDR3 DNA reads as TGTGCCAGCAGCCCCGGGGGGGCGGATGAGCAGTTCTTC.

This chain uses TRBV5-1 with TRBJ1-1, with TRBD1 matching 7 bases. The ends lost 3 bases at V and 1 base at J; junction bases unmatched: 6. Germline CDR1 and CDR2: SGHRS and YFSETQ. The CDR3 extends over 15 amino acids. For the CDR3, the DNA is TGCGCCAGCAGCTGGATCTCAGGGGGGAACACTGAAGCTTTCTTT. It codes for CASSWISGGNTEAFF.

The gene calls are TRBV20-1 and TRBJ1-1, with no clear D. Germline V CDR1 and CDR2: DFQATT, SNEGSKA (reference sequence). CDR3 length equals 11 residues. Trimming removed 4 bases at V and 5 bases at J, with 8 bases between. In DNA form, the CDR3 reads TGCAGTGCTATACGAGATACTGAAGCTTTCTTT. This encodes CSAIRDTEAFF.

The V gene is TRBV6-1, the J gene TRBJ1-1, with D perhaps matching TRBD1 (5 bases). The V gene lost 0 bases and the J gene lost 8 bases, with 10 bases spanning the gap. The CDR3 runs 13 residues. Germline loops: CDR1 MNHNS, CDR2 SASEGT. CDR3 sequence (DNA): TGTGCCAGCAGTGAAGCTCCCGGGGGAGAAGCTTTCTTT. Amino acids: CASSEAPGGEAFF.

This clone was counted a few times. V gene TRBV28 combines with J gene TRBJ1-4; possible D gene TRBD1, 5 bases. Trimming removed 5 bases from V and 16 bases from J, with 14 bases in between. CDR1 and CDR2 (germline): MDHEN, SYDVKM. There are 11 residues in the CDR3. The CDR3 reads CASSAGFSPFF. The CDR3 DNA reads TGTGCCAGCAGTGCAGGGTTTTCTCCGTTTTTT.

This chain links TRBV5-4 with TRBJ2-1; 8 bases align to TRBD2. The CDR3 contains 16 residues. Germline lookup yields CDR1 SGHNT and CDR2 YYREEE (reference sequence). Trimming at V came to 5 bases and at J to 2 bases, leaving 9 bases not matched to a gene. This CDR3 reads CASSPRTSLPYNEQFF. In nucleotides, the CDR3 is TGTGCCAGCAGTCCCCGGACTAGCCTCCCCTACAATGAGCAGTTCTTC.

The chain couples TRBV28 to TRBJ1-5, with no clear D. Germline V CDR1 and CDR2: MDHEN, SYDVKM. V lost 7 bases to trimming and J lost 1 base, with 17 bases between them. This CDR3 has 16 amino acids. The CDR3 protein is CASNTNGEGSNQPQHF. In DNA form, the CDR3 reads TGTGCCAGCAATACCAATGGGGAGGGAAGCAATCAGCCCCAGCATTTT.

The gene calls are TRBV7-2 and TRBJ1-1; 9 positions agree with TRBD1. The germline V gene encodes CDR1 SGHTA and CDR2 FQGNSA. V lost 11 bases to trimming and J lost 4 bases; unmatched junction nucleotides: 8. CDR3 length equals 13 residues. The CDR3 loop reads CAVRDRVGTEAFF. The CDR3 region has the DNA TGTGCCGTACGGGACAGGGTGGGCACTGAAGCTTTCTTT.

The chain links TRBV10-3 to TRBJ2-1, with TRBD2 matching 10 bases. The trim removed 10 bases at V and 9 bases at J, leaving 3 bases unmatched. The germline gives CDR1 ENHRY, CDR2 SYGVKD. CDR3 length: 11 residues. Here the CDR3 reads CATSGSGEQFF. CDR3 coding DNA: TGTGCCACTAGCGGGAGTGGTGAGCAGTTCTTC.

This rearrangement joins TRBV6-5 to TRBJ1-3, with D perhaps matching TRBD1 (5 bases). This CDR3 comprises 15 residues. V was trimmed by 6 bases and J by 0 bases, leaving 12 bases between them. Germline V gives CDR1 MNHEY, CDR2 SVGAGI. CDR3 region: CASSYTQGSGNTIYF. CDR3 in DNA: TGTGCCAGCAGCTATACTCAGGGCTCTGGAAACACCATATATTTT.

The chain couples TRBV19 to TRBJ1-2; perhaps TRBD1 as D (6 bases). This CDR3 has 15 residues. V was shortened by 6 bases and J by 0 bases, with 14 bases between the two germline ends. Germline V gene data show CDR1 as LNHDA and CDR2 as SQIVND (reference sequence). CDR3 loop: CASRAGQTTNYGYTF. The CDR3 DNA is TGTGCCAGTAGAGCCGGACAGACGACTAACTATGGCTACACCTTC.

This clone was observed once. This chain connects TRBV7-2 to TRBJ2-6, with D possibly matching TRBD1 (7 bases). Germline assignment: CDR1 SGHTA and CDR2 FQGNSA. V was shortened by 2 bases and J by 9 bases, with 17 bases between the two germline ends. The CDR3 extends over 16 amino acids. The CDR3 sequence is CASSLNVYRGGNVLTF. The CDR3, as DNA: TGTGCCAGCAGCTTAAACGTGTACAGGGGAGGCAACGTCCTGACTTTC.

This chain links TRBV27 with TRBJ2-7; D perhaps matches TRBD1 (6 bases). This CDR3 contains 15 residues. CDR1 MNHEY and CDR2 SMNVEV come from the germline V gene (reference sequence). The V and J ends lost 0 bases and 4 bases respectively, with 13 bases between them. For the CDR3, the DNA is TGTGCCAGCAGTTTATCCCGGGACACCCGGTACGAGCAGTACTTC. This codes for CASSLSRDTRYEQYF.

In the case of this clone: Other DNA sequences of this sample code for an identical CDR3. The chain couples TRBV29-1 to TRBJ2-5; 11 bases are shared with TRBD2. Germline values: CDR1 SQVTM, CDR2 ANQGSEA. V lost 6 bases and J lost 4; bases outside the gene matches: 1. This CDR3 is 12 amino acids long. CDR3 protein: CSVLAGGETQYF. In nucleotides, the CDR3 is TGCAGCGTCCTAGCGGGGGGAGAGACCCAGTACTTC.

The rearrangement joins TRBV6-5 to TRBJ1-2, with 9 bases fitting TRBD1. The CDR3 extends over 13 amino acids. Germline V gene sequence: CDR1 MNHEY, CDR2 SVGAGI. V lost 6 bases and J lost 5; bases outside the gene matches: 4. In DNA, the CDR3 is TGTGCCAGCAGCCTGACAGGGGGGTATGGCTACACCTTC. It yields the protein CASSLTGGYGYTF.

This clone was observed a single time. This chain uses TRBV19 with TRBJ2-7; tentatively, D is TRBD2 (5 bases). Per the germline V gene, CDR1 is LNHDA and CDR2 is SQIVND (reference sequence). This CDR3 spans 14 amino acids. V lost 1 base and J lost 3, with 10 bases in between. The CDR3 coding sequence is TGTGCCAGTAGTATAGGAGGGAAAGTCTACGAGCAGTACTTC. It codes for CASSIGGKVYEQYF.

This chain joins TRBV11-3 and TRBJ1-2, with TRBD1 identical over 10 bases. Germline CDR1 SGHNT, CDR2 YENEEA. This CDR3 contains 14 residues. V shed 5 bases and J 12 bases; nucleotides not matched to a gene: 12. The CDR3: CASSETGTGDPHTF. The CDR3 DNA reads as TGTGCCAGCAGCGAGACCGGGACAGGGGATCCCCACACCTTC.

The V and J genes are TRBV4-2 and TRBJ1-1, with TRBD1 identical over 9 bases. This CDR3 is 15 amino acids long. In germline, CDR1 is LGHNA, CDR2 YNFKEQ. V shed 1 base, J shed 2 bases, and the junction held 2 bases outside the gene matches. CDR3 in DNA: TGTGCCAGCAGCCAAGTGGGACAGGGAAACACTGAAGCTTTCTTT. Amino acid sequence: CASSQVGQGNTEAFF.

The genes are TRBV5-6 and TRBJ2-3, with 10 bases identical to TRBD2. This CDR3 region has 16 residues. J lost 5 bases, V lost 1 base, and 7 bases had no gene match. Germline-derived CDR1 and CDR2 are SGHDT and YYEEEE. The CDR3 DNA reads TGTGCCAGCAGCTTGAAGGTAGCGGGAGGTCTAGATACGCAGTATTTT. Its translation: CASSLKVAGGLDTQYF.

V usage is TRBV28 and J usage is TRBJ2-6, with D possibly matching TRBD2 (6 bases). Germline lookup yields CDR1 MDHEN and CDR2 SYDVKM. CDR3 length: 16 amino acids. V was clipped by 1 base and J by 1 base, with 8 bases between them. This CDR3 reads CASSLLAESGANVLTF. The CDR3 DNA is TGTGCCAGCAGTTTATTAGCGGAGTCTGGGGCCAACGTCCTGACTTTC. Together with reference TRBV28 and TRBJ2-6, the CDR3 gives the full variable domain: DVKVTQSSRYLVKRTGEKVFLECVQDMDHENMFWYRQDPGLGLRLIYFSYDVKMKEKGDIPEGYSVSREKKERFSLILESASTNQTSMYLCASSLLAESGANVLTFGAGSRLTVL.

The chain carries TRBV7-2 and TRBJ2-5, with TRBD2 matching over 9 bases. The V gene's germline CDR1 is SGHTA and CDR2 FQGNSA. The ends lost 5 bases at V and 4 bases at J; junction bases unmatched: 11. This CDR3 spans 16 amino acids. The CDR3 DNA is TGTGCCAGCAGCCGTGGCGGACTAGCGCCCGGAGAGACCCAGTACTTC. Protein: CASSRGGLAPGETQYF.